Each of the 5 T cell receptor beta chains below was sequenced from the same sample in a study of hypomethylating agent response in myelodysplastic syndrome. Sequenced by immunoSEQ multiplex PCR; TCRdb stores in-frame clones only, minus some. In the table there are 7,000 or so clones, 70% to 90% of which are singletons. Source: bone marrow, taken before or after starting hypomethylating agent treatment for myelodysplastic syndrome (not recorded which). The receptors shown here come from a human donor with myelodysplastic syndrome.

This chain connects TRBV2 to TRBJ2-7; possible D gene TRBD2, 6 bases. The CDR3 length is 14 residues. Germline values: CDR1 SNHLY, CDR2 FYNNEI. V lost 7 bases and J lost 3, with 16 bases in between. The CDR3 bases are TGTGCCAGCACCCCAGGAGGAGGGAACTACGAGCAGTACTTC. Protein sequence: CASTPGGGNYEQYF.

The genes are TRBV29-1 and TRBJ1-2; D gene uncertain. This CDR3 contains 15 residues. The V gene's germline CDR1 is SQVTM and CDR2 ANQGSEA. Trimming shortened V by 0 bases and J by 5 bases, and 16 bases separated the two germline ends. The CDR3 DNA is TGCAGCGTTGAAGATCTCTCGGAGTACCAGTATGGCTACACCTTC. As protein: CSVEDLSEYQYGYTF.

The chain joins TRBV5-8 to TRBJ1-6; TRBD1 might be the D (5 bases). V was shortened by 5 bases and J by 7 bases, with 16 bases between the two germline ends. CDR1 is SGHTS and CDR2 is YDEGEE in the germline V gene. The CDR3 consists of 15 residues. CDR3 protein: CASRPQGLPNSPLHF. In DNA form, the CDR3 reads TGTGCCAGCAGGCCCCAGGGTTTACCGAATTCACCCCTCCACTTT. The full variable domain, in which reference TRBV5-8 and TRBJ1-6 provide the parts outside the CDR3, is EAGVTQSPTHLIKTRGQQATLRCSPISGHTSVYWYQQALGLGLQFLLWYDEGEERNRGNFPPRFSGRQFPNYSSELNVNALELEDSALYLCASRPQGLPNSPLHFGNGTRLTVT.

This clone was recorded only once. The J gene is TRBJ1-1, the V gene TRBV30, with D uncertain. Between the trimmed V and J ends, which lost 3 bases and 1 base, there was a span of 12 bases. The CDR3 has 14 residues. Germline V gene sequence: CDR1 GTSNPN, CDR2 SVGIG (reference sequence). The chain's CDR3 is CAWSSRVRNTEAFF. The DNA of the CDR3 is TGTGCCTGGAGCTCGCGAGTGAGGAACACTGAAGCTTTCTTT.

J is TRBJ1-1 and V is TRBV2, with D hard to call. This CDR3 is 14 amino acids long. Germline V gene lookup returns CDR1 SNHLY and CDR2 FYNNEI. V dropped 5 bases and J dropped 2 bases, with 12 bases sitting between them. CDR3 DNA sequence: TGTGCCAGCAGTAAGGCCAGGAGAAACACTGAAGCTTTCTTT. Translating it yields CASSKARRNTEAFF.